This T cell receptor beta chain was recovered during a study of immune characterization of retroperitoneal liposarcoma. MiXCR was run by TCRdb on the PCR reads, yielding one entry per CDR3 protein. The table lists over 10,000 distinct CDR3 sequences, about 50% of them singletons, with roughly an eighth in the top ten. The CDR3 runs 16 residues. The V gene lost 3 bases and the J gene lost 10 bases, with 22 bases spanning the gap. Germline lookup yields CDR1 MNHGY and CDR2 SVAAGI. In this sample, this clonotype is hyperexpanded. The receptor's source is a female donor with retroperitoneal liposarcoma. The sequenced material came from tumor tissue. The rearrangement uses TRBV6-9 and TRBJ2-1; D is uncertain. In DNA form, the CDR3 reads TGTGCCAGCAGTTACGGCGCAAGGCTAGTGGGCTACGAGCAGTTCTTC. It specifies CASSYGARLVGYEQFF.